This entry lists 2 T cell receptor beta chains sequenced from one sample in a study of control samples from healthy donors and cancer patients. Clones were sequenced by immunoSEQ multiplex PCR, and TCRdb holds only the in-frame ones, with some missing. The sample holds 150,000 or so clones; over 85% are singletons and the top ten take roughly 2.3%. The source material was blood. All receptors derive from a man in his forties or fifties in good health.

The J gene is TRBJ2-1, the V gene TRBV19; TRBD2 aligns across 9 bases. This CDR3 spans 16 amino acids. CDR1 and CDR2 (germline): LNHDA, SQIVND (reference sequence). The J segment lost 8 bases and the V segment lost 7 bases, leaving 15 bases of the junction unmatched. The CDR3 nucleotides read TGTGCCAGTACCCACCCGGGGCGGGGGGGCTCCGATGAGCAGTTCTTC. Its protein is CASTHPGRGGSDEQFF.

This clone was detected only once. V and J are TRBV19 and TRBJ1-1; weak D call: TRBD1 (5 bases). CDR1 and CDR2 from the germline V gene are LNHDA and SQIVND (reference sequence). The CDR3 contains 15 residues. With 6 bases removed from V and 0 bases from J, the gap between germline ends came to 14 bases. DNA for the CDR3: TGTGCCAGTAGGAGGGACGGAATCATGAACACTGAAGCTTTCTTT. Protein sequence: CASRRDGIMNTEAFF.